This T cell receptor beta chain comes out of a study of regulatory T cells in long-lasting Graves disease. V trimming: 0 bases; J trimming: 6 bases; junction bases outside the gene matches: 1. Germline CDR1 reads SGHTA; CDR2 reads FQGTGA. CDR3 length: 15 residues. To make TCR beta libraries, researchers used iRepertoire HTBI primers and Arm-PCR of CDR3 regions. TCRdb re-analysed the multiplex PCR reads in MiXCR, keeping a single row per CDR3 protein. This sample has 400,000 to 500,000 distinct CDR3 sequences, with about 20% found just once. Specified time point: persistent/refractory GD, antithyroid drugs over 5 years with positive TRAb. PBMC-derived RNA was used for the TCR library. This clonotype came up a few times.

The chain links TRBV7-3 to TRBJ2-1; the match to TRBD1 covers 11 bases. The specimen was peripheral blood mononuclear cells (PBMCs), collected when the disease was refractory, from a patient treated with antithyroid drugs. The TCR originated in a female donor with Graves disease. DNA of the CDR3: TGTGCCAGCAGCTTAACAGGGACAGGGGGCAATGAGCAGTTCTTC. Protein product: CASSLTGTGGNEQFF.